This paragraph covers one TCR beta chain sequence. As yet, its antigen is unknown. This specimen belongs to a study of somatic mutations in cytotoxic T cells in rheumatoid arthritis. The repertoire was sequenced with immunoSEQ multiplex PCR; TCRdb's copy has only in-frame clones and lacks some. The top ten clones hold 11% to 15% of a sample with around 20,000 clones, approximately 75% of them seen once. J gave up 2 bases and V 1 base, and 9 bases lay outside the gene matches. The V gene's germline CDR1 is MGHRA and CDR2 YSYEKL. This CDR3 region has 19 residues. Findings and limits, study-wide: With advancing age, CD8+ clonality climbed in rheumatoid arthritis patients but did not rise in healthy controls.

This TCR came from an adult with rheumatoid arthritis. The sequenced sample was CD8+ T cells sorted from blood. This chain connects TRBV4-1 to TRBJ2-7, with 15 bases fitting TRBD2. The CDR3 is CASSQGRGLAGGPTYEQYF. DNA for the CDR3: TGCGCCAGCAGCCAAGGGAGAGGACTAGCGGGGGGGCCGACCTACGAGCAGTACTTC.